What follows describes a single T cell receptor (beta chain). Its target is not known. This specimen belongs to a study of OX40 agonist ivuxolimab in advanced cancers. Study-level points and caveats: On average, CD8+ T cells had more expanded clones than CD4+.

Profiled with immunoSEQ multiplex PCR; TCRdb holds only in-frame clones, not every one. The table has 70,000 to 90,000 clones, roughly nine tenths seen once. This CDR3 contains 15 residues. Deletions cut 4 bases from V and 4 bases from J, with 14 bases between. CDR1 and CDR2 (germline): SGHRS, YFSETQ. The J gene is TRBJ1-4, the V gene TRBV5-1; D perhaps matches TRBD1 (5 bases). The sample consisted of CD4+ or CD8+ T cells sorted from blood, taken in a trial of the OX40 agonist ivuxolimab. The receptor was isolated from an adult with an advanced solid tumor such as melanoma, head and neck, liver or kidney cancer. CDR3 in DNA: TGCGCCAGCAGCCCCGGCCAGGGTGGTAATGAAAAACTGTTTTTT. It encodes CASSPGQGGNEKLFF.